This entry features one T cell receptor beta chain sequence. This entry is derived from a study of T-cell memory formation after mild COVID-19. One entry per CDR3 protein, called by TCRdb with MiXCR from the 5' RACE reads. The sample contains around 320,000 distinct CDR3 sequences, 28% of which appear only once. This CDR3 is 15 amino acids long. From germline, CDR1 is SGHRS and CDR2 YFSETQ. V lost 0 bases and J 5 bases, leaving 14 bases between the germline ends. The sequenced sample consisted of PBMCs or a T cell subset sorted from them (not recorded which). V gene TRBV5-1 combines with J gene TRBJ2-5; D is uncertain. The TCR comes from an adult woman who had mild COVID-19 (a few samples of this study predate the infection). Cell type and time point are not known. This chain's CDR3 is CASSLALSAGETQYF. The CDR3 coding sequence is TGCGCCAGCAGCTTGGCCCTGTCAGCAGGCGAGACCCAGTACTTC.